This entry lists 30 T cell receptor beta chains sequenced from one sample in a study of breast tumors, draining lymph nodes, adjacent tissues. TCRdb used MiXCR to reprocess the multiplex PCR reads, holding one entry per CDR3 protein. The sample carries some 120,000 distinct CDR3 sequences, just under 20% recorded once. Breast cancer patients provided tissue from their axillary draining lymph nodes. Source material: axillary lymph node tissue. Receptor source: a female donor with breast cancer. Some clones in this sample may be carry-over from other donors' samples.

The V call is TRBV6-6, the J call TRBJ2-2; 10 nucleotides agree with TRBD2. J lost 3 bases, V lost 7 bases, and 5 bases had no gene match. This CDR3 contains 15 residues. Germline CDR1 is MNHNY and CDR2 is SVGAGI (reference sequence). The CDR3 spells CASISGRAHTGELFF. CDR3 bases: TGTGCCAGCATCAGCGGGAGGGCCCACACCGGGGAGCTGTTTTTT.

This clonotype was seen a few times. This chain joins TRBV12-3 or TRBV12-4 and TRBJ2-5, with 12 bases that match TRBD2. Germline trimming cut 8 bases from V and 1 base from J; bases unmatched to any gene: 2. The CDR3 is 14 residues long. Written as DNA, the CDR3 is TGTGCCAGCGGACTAGCGGGGAGCCAAGAGACCCAGTACTTC. Encoded protein: CASGLAGSQETQYF.

As concerns this clonotype: This clone may be a read error of a much larger clone one base away. The rearrangement links TRBV15 to TRBJ2-5; D unresolved. The germline gives CDR1 LNHNV, CDR2 YYDKDF (reference sequence). Trimming stripped 0 bases from V and 1 base from J, with 3 bases between. The CDR3 consists of 13 residues. Here the CDR3 reads CATSRDTQETQYF. Written as DNA, the CDR3 is TGTGCCACCAGCAGAGATACCCAAGAGACCCAGTACTTC.

This clonotype was seen only a few times. The V call is TRBV7-9, the J call TRBJ2-3, with D possibly TRBD1 on 5 matching bases. Deletions cut 5 bases from V and 4 bases from J, with 10 bases between. CDR3 length: 13 amino acids. Germline V CDR1 and CDR2: SEHNR, FQNEAQ (reference sequence). As DNA, the CDR3 is TGTGCCAGCAGCCGACAGTCGGCAGATACGCAGTATTTT. Protein sequence: CASSRQSADTQYF.

On this clonotype itself: A much larger clone lies one base from this, so it may be a read error. The CDR3 carries no conserved terminal phenylalanine or tryptophan, so it likely arises from a read error. The chain combines TRBV19 with TRBJ1-6; TRBD1 matches at 7 bases. Germline V gene lookup returns CDR1 LNHDA and CDR2 SQIVND (reference sequence). The CDR3 runs 14 residues. The trim removed 7 bases at V and 3 bases at J, leaving 3 bases unmatched. The CDR3 DNA follows: TGTGCCAGTATAGGGGACAGCTATAATTCACCCCTCCACCTT. This sequence encodes CASIGDSYNSPLHL.

This clonotype was recorded once. This may arise from a read error, as a much more abundant clone is one base away. The chain carries TRBV6-2 or TRBV6-3 and TRBJ2-1, with 8 bases fitting TRBD2. Germline-derived CDR1 and CDR2 are MNHEY and SVGEGT. The CDR3 contains 14 residues. CDR3 sequence reads: CASSRTSFYNKQFF. The CDR3 region has the DNA TGTGCCAGCAGTAGGACTAGCTTTTACAATAAGCAGTTCTTC.

This clonotype was detected ten times or more. The J gene is TRBJ2-7, the V gene TRBV10-2; D is tentatively TRBD1 or TRBD2 (5 bases each). V shed 0 bases and J shed 2 bases, with 11 bases lying between them. Germline V gene sequence: CDR1 WSHSY, CDR2 SAAADI. This CDR3 has 15 amino acids. CDR3 residues: CASSESQDGTYEQYF. CDR3 bases: TGCGCCAGCAGTGAGTCACAGGACGGGACCTACGAGCAGTACTTC.

As for this clonotype: Being one base from a much bigger clone, this may be a read error. The chain recombines TRBV6-5 with TRBJ2-7, with D perhaps TRBD2 (6 bases). CDR1 and CDR2 (germline): MNHEY, SVGAGI. This CDR3 region has 15 residues. The CDR3 DNA reads TGTGCCAGCAGTTACTCGGGGGGAGTCACCTACGTGCAGTACTTC. It encodes CASSYSGGVTYVQYF.

This clonotype was seen many times. The chain has TRBV5-1 and TRBJ2-3, with 7 bases matching TRBD2. CDR1 and CDR2 (germline): SGHRS, YFSETQ. The CDR3 spans 17 residues. Trimming took 6 bases from V and 0 from J; bases not matched to a gene: 13. CDR3 amino acids: CASTRGDLPSSTDTQYF. Here the CDR3 DNA reads TGCGCCAGCACCCGGGGGGACCTACCTTCTAGCACAGATACGCAGTATTTT.

This rearrangement joins TRBV7-3 to TRBJ1-1; TRBD1 matches at 9 bases. Germline CDR1 SGHTA, CDR2 FQGTGA. V was pared by 4 bases and J by 1 base, with 7 bases of the junction left unmatched. The CDR3 length is 16 residues. CDR3 sequence reads: CASSSPPGQGNTEAFF. The CDR3 nucleotides are TGTGCCAGCAGCTCCCCCCCGGGACAGGGGAACACTGAAGCTTTCTTT.

This clonotype was recorded many times. This chain joins TRBV5-1 and TRBJ2-5, with D perhaps TRBD1 or TRBD2 (5 bases each). V was trimmed by 2 bases and J by 5 bases, leaving 10 bases between them. This CDR3 is 13 amino acids long. Germline V CDR1 and CDR2: SGHRS, YFSETQ. Written as DNA, the CDR3 is TGCGCCAGCAGCTTTGGGGGATGGGAGACCCAGTACTTC. Amino acid sequence: CASSFGGWETQYF.

The CDR3 coding sequence is TGTGCCAGCAGCGTAGTACCAGGGGCCGGTCACACTGAAGCTTTCTTT. Its translation: CASSVVPGAGHTEAFF. The rearrangement uses TRBV9 and TRBJ1-1; tentatively, D is TRBD1 (6 bases). This CDR3 contains 16 residues. The germline V gene has CDR1 SGDLS and CDR2 YYNGEE. V lost 0 bases and J 3 bases, leaving 15 bases between the germline ends.

This clonotype was picked up many times. This rearrangement joins TRBV6-6 to TRBJ1-2; D is undetermined. Germline values: CDR1 MNHNY, CDR2 SVGAGI (reference sequence). This CDR3 has 14 residues. Trimming stripped 6 bases from V and 0 bases from J, with 11 bases between. CDR3 loop: CASRPPATNYGYTF. The CDR3 coding sequence is TGTGCCAGCAGACCCCCGGCGACTAACTATGGCTACACCTTC.

This clonotype has at least ten counts. The chain uses TRBV7-9 and TRBJ2-5; D assignment may be TRBD1 or TRBD2 (5 bases each). CDR1 and CDR2 from the germline V gene are SEHNR and FQNEAQ (reference sequence). V was shortened by 1 base and J by 4 bases, with 10 bases between the two germline ends. The CDR3 is 14 residues long. CDR3: CASSLVGGLETQYF. For the CDR3, the DNA is TGTGCCAGCAGCTTAGTTGGGGGTCTAGAGACCCAGTACTTC. Variable domain in full (rest from reference TRBV7-9 and TRBJ2-5): DTGVSQNPRHKITKRGQNVTFRCDPISEHNRLYWYRQTLGQGPEFLTYFQNEAQLEKSRLLSDRFSAERPKGSFSTLEIQRTEQGDSAMYLCASSLVGGLETQYFGPGTRLLVL.

This clonotype was counted many times. The chain combines TRBV2 with TRBJ1-6; a weak D match, TRBD1 (6 bases). This CDR3 region has 14 residues. Germline V gene sequence: CDR1 SNHLY, CDR2 FYNNEI. V lost 3 bases to trimming and J lost 10 bases, with 13 bases between them. The CDR3 DNA reads as TGTGCCAGCAGTGATCCAGGGGAGAGGTCACCCCTCCACTTT. This encodes CASSDPGERSPLHF. The variable domain in full, completed from reference TRBV2 and TRBJ1-6, reads EPEVTQTPSHQVTQMGQEVILRCVPISNHLYFYWYRQILGQKVEFLVSFYNNEISEKSEIFDDQFSVERPDGSNFTLKIRSTKLEDSAMYFCASSDPGERSPLHFGNGTRLTVT.

This clonotype was picked up a small number of times. Possible read error: a much larger clone is one base away. The V call is TRBV15, the J call TRBJ2-5; 7 nucleotides match TRBD2. V dropped 1 base and J dropped 9; count of bases not matched to a gene: 17. Germline CDR1 is LNHNV and CDR2 is YYDKDF (reference sequence). CDR3 length: 17 amino acids. CDR3 DNA: TGTGCCACCAGCAGAGCAACGGGACTATCATCAGGGTCGGCCCAGTACTTC. It is translated as CATSRATGLSSGSAQYF.

This clonotype was counted many times. This chain links TRBV9 with TRBJ2-3; maybe TRBD2 (6 bases). Trimming stripped 7 bases from V and 2 bases from J, with 11 bases between. Germline V CDR1 and CDR2: SGDLS, YYNGEE. This CDR3 is built from 13 residues. The DNA of the CDR3 is TGTGCCAGCGGGGACTCTTTCACAGATACGCAGTATTTT. Its protein is CASGDSFTDTQYF.

The table lists this clonotype with many counts. The chain is built from TRBV24-1 and TRBJ2-5, with 13 positions matching TRBD2. This CDR3 contains 17 residues. With V trimmed by 3 bases and J by 1 base, 4 bases remained unmatched. Germline loops: CDR1 KGHDR, CDR2 SFDVKD. Here the CDR3 reads CATSDPGTSGTQETQYF. In nucleotides, the CDR3 is TGTGCCACCAGTGATCCCGGGACTAGCGGGACCCAAGAGACCCAGTACTTC.

This clonotype was recorded many times. The chain is built from TRBV6-5 and TRBJ2-7; 10 bases line up with TRBD2. Unmatched junction bases numbered 11, after V lost 10 bases and J lost 2 bases. The CDR3 has 15 amino acids. CDR1 MNHEY and CDR2 SVGAGI come from the germline V gene. DNA of the CDR3: TGTGCCACGCGAACCAAGGGACTAGCGACCTACGAGCAGTACTTC. This translates into CATRTKGLATYEQYF.

This clonotype was counted at least ten times. The chain joins TRBV19 to TRBJ1-4; TRBD1 matches at 8 bases. V was clipped by 7 bases and J by 3 bases; unmatched bases: 4. CDR1 is LNHDA, CDR2 SQIVND, per germline (reference sequence). This CDR3 is built from 14 residues. The CDR3 loop reads CASTGGQANEKLFF. In DNA, the CDR3 is TGTGCCAGTACTGGGGGACAGGCTAATGAAAAACTGTTTTTT. The entire variable domain, with the rest obtained from reference TRBV19 and TRBJ1-4, is as follows: DGGITQSPKYLFRKEGQNVTLSCEQNLNHDAMYWYRQDPGQGLRLIYYSQIVNDFQKGDIAEGYSVSREKKESFPLTVTSAQKNPTAFYLCASTGGQANEKLFFGSGTQLSVL.

The genes are TRBV7-6 and TRBJ1-1; D may be TRBD1 (5 bases). The germline V and J ends were trimmed by 5 bases and 1 base, with 17 bases remaining between them. The CDR3 consists of 16 residues. Per the germline V gene, CDR1 is SGHVS and CDR2 is FNYEAQ. CDR3 sequence reads: CASSPRGGARNTEAFF. DNA for the CDR3: TGTGCCAGCAGCCCGAGAGGCGGGGCCCGGAACACTGAAGCTTTCTTT.

This clonotype was recorded many times. The chain is built from TRBV6-1 and TRBJ1-6, with no clear D. V lost 7 bases and J 7 bases, leaving 20 bases between the germline ends. From germline, CDR1 is MNHNS and CDR2 SASEGT. The CDR3 loop spans 16 amino acids. CDR3 sequence (DNA): TGTGCCAGCACGGCGGATACGAGGGTCCTAAATTCACCCCTCCACTTT. It is translated as CASTADTRVLNSPLHF.

About this clonotype: It may be a read error: a sequence one base away is much more abundant. The chain links TRBV5-6 to TRBJ1-2; a possible D gene is TRBD1 (5 bases). V lost 6 bases, J lost 7 bases, and 13 bases lay in between. The CDR3 is made up of 12 amino acids. CDR1 and CDR2 (germline): SGHDT, YYEEEE. CDR3 residues: CASTRRDCGYTF. CDR3 bases: TGTGCCAGCACCCGAAGGGACTGTGGCTACACCTTC. Full variable domain (remainder filled in from reference TRBV5-6 and TRBJ1-2): DAGVTQSPTHLIKTRGQQVTLRCSPKSGHDTVSWYQQALGQGPQFIFQYYEEEERQRGNFPDRFSGHQFPNYSSELNVNALLLGDSALYLCASTRRDCGYTFGSGTRLTVV.

To note about this clonotype: A much bigger clone sits one base away, suggesting this may be a read error. The rearrangement uses TRBV5-1 and TRBJ2-5; D gene uncertain. Looked up from germline, CDR1 is SGHRS and CDR2 is YFSETQ. V was pared by 6 bases and J by 5 bases, with 11 bases between. This CDR3 is built from 12 residues. CDR3 region: CASNFLFETQYF. CDR3 coding DNA: TGCGCCAGCAACTTTTTATTCGAGACCCAGTACTTC.

This clonotype showed up many times. The chain carries TRBV6-2 or TRBV6-3 and TRBJ1-2; 10 nucleotides align to TRBD1. The germline CDR1 and CDR2 sequences are MNHEY and SVGEGT. The ends lost 6 bases at V and 4 bases at J; junction bases unmatched: 5. The CDR3 runs 14 residues. Here the CDR3 reads CASRRQGAGYGYTF. The CDR3 bases are TGTGCCAGCAGGCGACAGGGGGCTGGCTATGGCTACACCTTC.

Ten or more counts support this clonotype. V usage is TRBV7-6 and J usage is TRBJ2-7; 12 nucleotides match TRBD1. Unmatched junction bases numbered 5, after V lost 5 bases and J lost 3 bases. Per the germline V gene, CDR1 is SGHVS and CDR2 is FNYEAQ. This CDR3 is 15 amino acids long. DNA for the CDR3: TGTGCCAGCAGCCGAGGGACAGGGGGCCACTACGAGCAGTACTTC. Translating it yields CASSRGTGGHYEQYF. Supplemented by reference TRBV7-6 and TRBJ2-7, the full variable domain reads GAGVSQSPRYKVTKRGQDVALRCDPISGHVSLYWYRQALGQGPEFLTYFNYEAQQDKSGLPNDRFSAERPEGSISTLTIQRTEQRDSAMYRCASSRGTGGHYEQYFGPGTRLTVT.

This clonotype was observed many times. V gene TRBV20-1 combines with J gene TRBJ1-5; 7 nucleotides match TRBD1. The germline gives CDR1 DFQATT, CDR2 SNEGSKA (reference sequence). The CDR3 length is 14 residues. V was pared by 2 bases and J by 7 bases, with 8 bases of the junction left unmatched. CDR3 in amino acids: CSARTGAPTQPQHF. The CDR3, as DNA: TGCAGTGCTAGAACAGGGGCCCCAACCCAGCCCCAGCATTTT.

This clonotype was recorded at least ten times. This chain connects TRBV5-1 to TRBJ1-4, with a possible D match to TRBD1 (6 bases). Looked up from germline, CDR1 is SGHRS and CDR2 is YFSETQ. The CDR3 is 13 residues long. The ends were cut back, 4 bases at V and 8 bases at J, with 12 bases in the middle. CDR3 sequence: CASSAGGREKLFF. The CDR3 nucleotides are TGCGCCAGCAGCGCCGGGGGGCGGGAAAAACTGTTTTTT.

Comment on this clonotype: A much larger clone is a single base away; this may be a read error. CDR3 loop: CASSERTGYSYEQYF. Here the CDR3 DNA reads TGTGCCAGCAGTGAAAGGACAGGGTATTCCTACGAGCAGTACTTC. The V and J genes are TRBV6-1 and TRBJ2-7, with 8 bases identical to TRBD1. With V trimmed by 2 bases and J by 1 base, 4 bases remained unmatched. This CDR3 has 15 amino acids. CDR1 MNHNS and CDR2 SASEGT come from the germline V gene.

For this clonotype: This sequence may be a read error, since a much larger clone differs from it by one base. CDR3 nucleotides: TGTGCCAGCGGCTTAGGGGTTAAGCGGGGGGGCCGAGATACGCAGTATTTT. Translation: CASGLGVKRGGRDTQYF. The chain joins TRBV11-2 to TRBJ2-3; 10 bases agree with TRBD2. The CDR3 totals 17 residues. Germline-derived CDR1 and CDR2 are SGHAT and FQNNGV.